These 32 T cell receptor beta chains originate from one sample sequenced in a study of shared clonotypes between healthy human individuals. Data came from immunoSEQ multiplex PCR; TCRdb stores just in-frame clones and leaves some out. The sample lists roughly 76,000 clones, 62% occurring once. The sample was memory CD8+ T cells sorted from blood. Subset specified: CD45RO+ cells pooled with CCR7-negative TemRA cells. The receptors were gathered from a man younger than 45 in good health.

The gene calls are TRBV6-1 and TRBJ1-1; D not certain. The CDR3 runs to 15 residues. Germline CDR1 reads MNHNS; CDR2 reads SASEGT. Trimming took off 2 bases at V and 0 bases at J, with 10 bases between the two ends. The CDR3 loop is CASSEWFSMNTEAFF. CDR3 coding DNA: TGTGCCAGCAGTGAATGGTTCTCCATGAACACTGAAGCTTTCTTT.

The V and J genes are TRBV9 and TRBJ2-3, with D maybe TRBD2 (5 bases). V lost 4 bases and J lost 5, with 17 bases in between. In germline, CDR1 is SGDLS, CDR2 YYNGEE. This CDR3 region has 15 residues. In DNA form, the CDR3 reads TGTGCCAGCAGCTCCGGGGAAAACTCAATAGATACGCAGTATTTT. It specifies CASSSGENSIDTQYF.

This clone is a singleton in its sample. The CDR3 protein is CASSFSVSYEQYF. The DNA of the CDR3 is TGTGCCAGCAGCTTTAGTGTCTCCTACGAGCAGTACTTC. The V call is TRBV5-4, the J call TRBJ2-7; no firm D call. Per the germline V gene, CDR1 is SGHNT and CDR2 is YYREEE (reference sequence). The CDR3 has 13 residues. V dropped 2 bases and J dropped 0 bases, with 6 bases sitting between them.

V usage is TRBV7-2 and J usage is TRBJ2-1; D remains ambiguous. The V end was cut by 5 bases, the J end by 1 base, with 6 bases between. The germline CDR1 and CDR2 sequences are SGHTA and FQGNSA. The CDR3 sequence is 13 residues long. The CDR3 DNA follows: TGTGCCAGCAGCCGGACGTCCTACAATGAGCAGTTCTTC. Amino acids: CASSRTSYNEQFF.

Turning to this clone: Other nucleotide sequences in the sample specify the same CDR3. The V call is TRBV29-1, the J call TRBJ2-1, with 11 bases that match TRBD2. This CDR3 region has 13 residues. V lost 7 bases, J lost 4 bases, and 3 bases stayed unmatched. From germline, CDR1 is SQVTM and CDR2 ANQGSEA. CDR3 sequence reads: CSAGTSGYNEQFF. The CDR3 bases are TGCAGCGCCGGGACTAGCGGATACAATGAGCAGTTCTTC.

This clone was counted ten times or more. This chain connects TRBV29-1 to TRBJ2-7, with TRBD1 matching 7 bases. The CDR3 covers 14 residues. Germline values: CDR1 SQVTM, CDR2 ANQGSEA. After removal of 4 bases from V and 3 bases from J, the junction contained 9 bases not matched to a gene. CDR3 DNA sequence: TGCAGCGTTGTAGGGGGACAGAGGGACTACGAGCAGTACTTC. This codes for CSVVGGQRDYEQYF.

Comments on this clone: A far more abundant clone sits one base away, making this likely a read error. The same CDR3 arises from other DNA sequences in this sample as well. The V and J genes are TRBV7-7 and TRBJ2-7; D is uncertain. The CDR3 is 14 residues long. CDR1 SSHAT and CDR2 FNYEAQ come from the germline V gene (reference sequence). CDR3 coding DNA: TGTGCTAGCAGCTTATTAACGGGTGCAGACGAGCAGTACTTC. Encoded protein: CASSLLTGADEQYF.

V gene TRBV19 combines with J gene TRBJ2-1; D uncertain. The CDR3 contains 12 residues. Trimming took off 5 bases at V and 9 bases at J, with 11 bases between the two ends. Looked up from germline, CDR1 is LNHDA and CDR2 is SQIVND (reference sequence). CDR3 protein: CASSPHLGEQFF. CDR3 bases: TGTGCCAGTAGTCCTCACTTGGGTGAGCAGTTCTTC.

The sample holds many counts of this clone. The V call is TRBV5-5, the J call TRBJ1-1; D ambiguous. V was cut by 0 bases and J by 7 bases, with 7 bases left in between. The CDR3 consists of 12 residues. Germline CDR1 reads SGHKS; CDR2 reads YYEKEE (reference sequence). The chain's CDR3 is CASSLGISEAFF. DNA of the CDR3: TGTGCCAGCAGCTTGGGTATCAGTGAAGCTTTCTTT. The whole variable domain, filled in from reference TRBV5-5 and TRBJ1-1, reads DAGVTQSPTHLIKTRGQQVTLRCSPISGHKSVSWYQQVLGQGPQFIFQYYEKEERGRGNFPDRFSARQFPNYSSELNVNALLLGDSALYLCASSLGISEAFFGQGTRLTVV.

V and J are TRBV6-1 and TRBJ1-2; maybe TRBD1 (5 bases). V was pared by 1 base and J by 7 bases, with 16 bases between. CDR3 length: 15 amino acids. Germline V lookup: CDR1 MNHNS, CDR2 SASEGT. The CDR3 DNA reads as TGTGCCAGCAGTGAAGAAGGGGCAGGGATCCGTGGCTACACCTTC. Its protein is CASSEEGAGIRGYTF.

The rearrangement uses TRBV5-4 and TRBJ2-7, with 9 bases fitting TRBD1. The CDR3 consists of 14 residues. CDR1 is SGHNT and CDR2 is YYREEE in the germline V gene (reference sequence). Trimming at V came to 0 bases and at J to 2 bases, leaving 0 bases not matched to a gene. The CDR3 region has the DNA TGTGCCAGCAGCTTGGGGGACAGGGCCTACGAGCAGTACTTC. Amino acid sequence: CASSLGDRAYEQYF.

The rearrangement uses TRBV5-6 and TRBJ2-7; D is possibly TRBD2 (6 bases). The CDR3 consists of 13 residues. Germline V gene sequence: CDR1 SGHDT, CDR2 YYEEEE. The V and J ends lost 4 bases and 7 bases respectively, with 15 bases between them. CDR3 sequence: CASSPQRAREQYF. In DNA, the CDR3 is TGTGCCAGCAGCCCCCAGCGGGCTCGAGAGCAGTACTTC. Using reference TRBV5-6 and TRBJ2-7 for the parts outside the CDR3, the full variable domain is DAGVTQSPTHLIKTRGQQVTLRCSPKSGHDTVSWYQQALGQGPQFIFQYYEEEERQRGNFPDRFSGHQFPNYSSELNVNALLLGDSALYLCASSPQRAREQYFGPGTRLTVT.

V usage is TRBV11-2 and J usage is TRBJ1-1; D is undetermined. Trimming stripped 1 base from V and 2 bases from J, with 11 bases between. The length of the CDR3 is 15 residues. Germline V gives CDR1 SGHAT, CDR2 FQNNGV. DNA of the CDR3: TGTGCCAGCAGCTTAGTCAGCGAGGGCAACACTGAAGCTTTCTTT. This sequence encodes CASSLVSEGNTEAFF. Looking up the rest from reference TRBV11-2 and TRBJ1-1 gives the full variable domain: EAGVAQSPRYKIIEKRQSVAFWCNPISGHATLYWYQQILGQGPKLLIQFQNNGVVDDSQLPKDRFSAERLKGVDSTLKIQPAKLEDSAVYLCASSLVSEGNTEAFFGQGTRLTVV.

The V and J genes are TRBV28 and TRBJ2-6, with no clear D. Germline V gene lookup returns CDR1 MDHEN and CDR2 SYDVKM. This CDR3 is 15 amino acids long. V lost 4 bases, J lost 4 bases, and 11 bases lay in between. CDR3 DNA: TGTGCCAGCAGTTCCCCTATCGGGGGGGCCAACGTCCTGACTTTC. Protein: CASSSPIGGANVLTF.

The sample holds a few counts of this clone. The DNA for the CDR3 is TGTGCCAGTAGTGGGGGGGACAGACCTTACGAGCAGTACTTC. Translating gives CASSGGDRPYEQYF. The chain has TRBV19 and TRBJ2-7; D is possibly TRBD1 or TRBD2 (7 bases each). CDR3 length equals 14 residues. Germline CDR1 reads LNHDA; CDR2 reads SQIVND (reference sequence). Trimming stripped 5 bases from V and 4 bases from J, with 15 bases between.

V is TRBV27 and J is TRBJ2-1; tentative D call: TRBD1 (5 bases). Trimming took 0 bases from V and 15 from J, leaving 18 bases between them. The CDR3 covers 14 residues. In germline, CDR1 is MNHEY, CDR2 SMNVEV (reference sequence). The CDR3 reads CASSLSPLVTELFF. The CDR3 DNA follows: TGTGCCAGCAGTTTATCCCCCTTGGTGACAGAACTGTTCTTC.

V and J are TRBV5-1 and TRBJ2-7; 7 nucleotides agree with TRBD2. Germline V lookup: CDR1 SGHRS, CDR2 YFSETQ. V lost 0 bases and J lost 4; bases outside the gene matches: 7. There are 15 residues in the CDR3. CDR3 in amino acids: CASSLDPGTIYEQYF. Here the CDR3 DNA reads TGCGCCAGCAGCTTGGATCCCGGGACTATTTACGAGCAGTACTTC.

V and J are TRBV9 and TRBJ2-1; the D call may be TRBD1 or TRBD2 (5 bases each). With 0 bases removed from V and 2 bases from J, the gap between germline ends came to 12 bases. In germline, CDR1 is SGDLS, CDR2 YYNGEE. CDR3 size: 16 residues. DNA for the CDR3: TGTGCCAGCAGCGTAGATATGGGGGTCGCCTACAATGAGCAGTTCTTC. The encoded protein is CASSVDMGVAYNEQFF. Full variable domain (outside the CDR3, taken from reference TRBV9 and TRBJ2-1): DSGVTQTPKHLITATGQRVTLRCSPRSGDLSVYWYQQSLDQGLQFLIQYYNGEERAKGNILERFSAQQFPDLHSELNLSSLELGDSALYFCASSVDMGVAYNEQFFGPGTRLTVL.

The gene calls are TRBV6-4 and TRBJ2-7; 9 bases are shared with TRBD1. The CDR3 runs 14 residues. Germline V CDR1 and CDR2: MRHNA, SNTAGT. Losses at the gene ends were 5 bases for V and 6 bases for J; bases not matched to a gene: 8. The chain's CDR3 is CASSPSGQGLEQYF. CDR3 nucleotides: TGTGCCAGCAGTCCAAGCGGACAGGGGCTCGAGCAGTACTTC.

For this clone: The junction differs from germline at one of its ends, possibly a read error. The chain combines TRBV4-1 with TRBJ2-1; the D call may be TRBD1 or TRBD2 (5 bases each). Looked up from germline, CDR1 is MGHRA and CDR2 is YSYEKL. The CDR3 extends over 14 amino acids. The CDR3 reads CASSQAGAYHEQFF. CDR3 coding DNA: TGCGCCAGCAGCCAAGCCGGGGCCTACCATGAGCAGTTCTTC.

The chain couples TRBV28 to TRBJ2-1; D possibly corresponds to TRBD2 (6 bases). The CDR3 has 12 amino acids. Germline lookup yields CDR1 MDHEN and CDR2 SYDVKM. V lost 6 bases and J lost 13, with 16 bases in between. CDR3 coding DNA: TGTGCCAGCAGCCACACCGGGACTCCCCAGTTCTTC. Translated: CASSHTGTPQFF.

The chain is built from TRBV28 and TRBJ2-5; TRBD1 might be the D (6 bases). Germline V lookup: CDR1 MDHEN, CDR2 SYDVKM. The V end was cut by 7 bases, the J end by 5 bases, with 17 bases between. This CDR3 comprises 14 residues. This CDR3 is CASKIKGVDETQYF. The CDR3 nucleotides read TGTGCCAGCAAAATAAAGGGGGTCGATGAGACCCAGTACTTC.

In its sample, this clone was seen a few times. The V call is TRBV10-3, the J call TRBJ2-1; 7 bases map to TRBD1. Germline V gene lookup returns CDR1 ENHRY and CDR2 SYGVKD. The V gene end was trimmed by 4 bases and the J gene end by 4 bases; junction bases not matched to a gene: 4. CDR3 length: 14 residues. The CDR3 loop is CAISGQGVYNEQFF. CDR3 nucleotide sequence: TGTGCCATCAGTGGACAGGGAGTTTACAATGAGCAGTTCTTC.

Remarks on this clone: At one end the junction does not follow the germline gene, possibly because of a read error. V gene TRBV7-9 combines with J gene TRBJ2-3; D not certain. CDR1 and CDR2 (germline): SEHNR, FQNEAQ (reference sequence). This CDR3 is 11 amino acids long. The CDR3 coding sequence is TGTGCCAGCAGGTTAGGAGATACGCAGTATTTT. Translating gives CASRLGDTQYF. Looking up the rest from reference TRBV7-9 and TRBJ2-3 gives the full variable domain: DTGVSQNPRHKITKRGQNVTFRCDPISEHNRLYWYRQTLGQGPEFLTYFQNEAQLEKSRLLSDRFSAERPKGSFSTLEIQRTEQGDSAMYLCASRLGDTQYFGPGTRLTVL.

J is TRBJ2-7 and V is TRBV19; TRBD2 matches 7 bases. Looked up from germline, CDR1 is LNHDA and CDR2 is SQIVND (reference sequence). The CDR3 spans 13 residues. With V trimmed by 5 bases and J by 4 bases, 5 bases remained unmatched. The chain's CDR3 is CASSFASGYEQYF. The DNA for the CDR3 is TGTGCCAGTAGTTTCGCTAGCGGATACGAGCAGTACTTC.

This clone has ten or more counts. The rearrangement joins TRBV30 to TRBJ2-4; TRBD1 aligns across 8 bases. Germline V gives CDR1 GTSNPN, CDR2 SVGIG (reference sequence). The CDR3 is 15 amino acids. V lost 4 bases and J lost 6; bases outside the gene matches: 11. The CDR3 bases are TGTGCCTGGAAACAGATGGGACAGGAGACAAACATTCAGTACTTC. Protein sequence: CAWKQMGQETNIQYF.

The chain is built from TRBV7-3 and TRBJ2-7; 7 nucleotides agree with TRBD2. Per germline, CDR1 SGHTA and CDR2 FQGTGA. The V and J ends lost 2 bases and 5 bases, in that order; junction bases with no gene match: 9. The CDR3 totals 15 residues. CDR3: CASSLASTSYHEQYF. CDR3 coding DNA: TGTGCCAGCAGCTTAGCGTCGACTAGCTACCACGAGCAGTACTTC.

Turning to this clone: This sample includes further DNA sequences coding for the same CDR3. The V call is TRBV7-9, the J call TRBJ2-1; 12 bases line up with TRBD2. Per germline, CDR1 SEHNR and CDR2 FQNEAQ (reference sequence). Trimming removed 4 bases from V and 0 bases from J; junction bases left unmatched: 4. CDR3 length: 17 amino acids. The DNA of the CDR3 is TGTGCCAGCAGCTCGGGACTAGCGGGTAGCTCCTACAATGAGCAGTTCTTC. It yields the protein CASSSGLAGSSYNEQFF.

This clone has a handful of counts. The chain combines TRBV10-3 with TRBJ2-3, with a possible D match to TRBD1 (5 bases). There are 20 residues in the CDR3. CDR1 and CDR2 (germline): ENHRY, SYGVKD. V was trimmed by 3 bases and J by 5 bases, leaving 30 bases between them. The CDR3 DNA reads as TGTGCCATCAGTGATCCCGCCCCAGGGAAAGTGGGTATCAGAGGAGATACGCAGTATTTT. It specifies CAISDPAPGKVGIRGDTQYF.

This clone has just one count. This chain joins TRBV25-1 and TRBJ2-7, with 11 positions matching TRBD2. The trim removed 6 bases at V and 6 bases at J, leaving 19 bases unmatched. Germline CDR1 and CDR2: MGHDK and SYGVNS. The CDR3 loop spans 18 amino acids. The CDR3, as DNA: TGTGCCAGCAGACCCAGAATTGGCCTAGCGGGAGGAAGTGGCGAGCAGTACTTC. Translation gives CASRPRIGLAGGSGEQYF.

The CDR3 bases are TGTGCCAGCAGCCCCGGGGACCCACGAACTACAGATACGCAGTATTTT. Translated, it gives CASSPGDPRTTDTQYF. V usage is TRBV7-3 and J usage is TRBJ2-3; TRBD1 or TRBD2 may be the D gene (5 bases each). The germline V gene encodes CDR1 SGHTA and CDR2 FQGTGA. There are 16 residues in the CDR3. With 5 bases removed from V and 3 bases from J, the gap between germline ends came to 18 bases.

This clone came up a few times. The chain recombines TRBV27 with TRBJ1-1; 7 positions match TRBD1. The CDR3 runs to 13 residues. Germline assignment: CDR1 MNHEY and CDR2 SMNVEV (reference sequence). V shed 3 bases, J shed 7 bases, and the junction held 5 bases outside the gene matches. The CDR3 nucleotides are TGTGCCAGCAGTTTGTTGACAGGGAATGAAGCTTTCTTT. Encoded protein: CASSLLTGNEAFF.